A selection of T cell receptor beta chains follows, all from one sample in a study of PD-L1 blockade in urothelial cancer. The table came from immunoSEQ multiplex PCR; TCRdb's copy has only in-frame clones and leaves some out. In the table there are approximately 56,000 clones, 65% to 90% of which are singletons. Sequencing was performed on PBMCs, taken around atezolizumab (anti-PD-L1) treatment. The receptors were gathered from a man in his 70s with urothelial cancer. Both conserved end residues are part of each CDR3. A D gene is named only where the DNA matches it firmly. Clone size appears in some rows only: once, few, many, or a class for an expanded clone.

abundance | j_gene | v_gene | d_gene | CDR3nt | CDR3aa
NA | TRBJ2-1 | TRBV5-1 | TRBD1 | TGCGCCAGCAGCTTGGGGACAGGGGGCTTTTATGAGCAGTTCTTC | CASSLGTGGFYEQFF
NA | TRBJ1-2 | TRBV19 | NA | TGTGCCAGTAGTATAGGCAGGGGTGGGGGCTACACCTTC | CASSIGRGGGYTF
NA | TRBJ2-3 | TRBV5-1 | TRBD2 | TGCGCCAGCAGCGGACTAGCGGGAGGCACAGATACGCAGTATTTT | CASSGLAGGTDTQYF
few | TRBJ2-7 | TRBV28 | NA | TGTGCCAGCAGTCGCGGACTGATCGGCTCCTACGAGCAGTACTTC | CASSRGLIGSYEQYF
NA | TRBJ1-2 | TRBV28 | NA | TGTGCCAGCAGTTTATCGGGTTACATTGGCTACACCTTC | CASSLSGYIGYTF
NA | TRBJ1-1 | TRBV7-3 | TRBD1 | TGTGCCAGCAGCCCAAGGGGGCCGAACACTGAAGCTTTCTTT | CASSPRGPNTEAFF
NA | TRBJ2-3 | TRBV19 | TRBD2 | TGTGCCAGTAGTGCCGGACTAGCGGGAGCAGGGGATACGCAGTATTTT | CASSAGLAGAGDTQYF
few | TRBJ2-5 | TRBV28 | TRBD2 | TGTGCCAGCAGTTATAGGTGGGGGGGCCAAGAGACCCAGTACTTC | CASSYRWGGQETQYF
NA | TRBJ2-7 | TRBV14 | NA | TGTGCCAGCAGCCCCTCGGGGGGCTCTACTTGGGGGCAGTACTTC | CASSPSGGSTWGQYF
few | TRBJ2-7 | TRBV6-5 | NA | TGTGCCACACACTCATTGGGGGGTCTAACCTACGAGCAGTACTTC | CATHSLGGLTYEQYF
NA | TRBJ2-3 | TRBV19 | NA | TGTGCCAGTAGTATCCCAGGGGCCGAGGGGGCAGATACGCAGTATTTT | CASSIPGAEGADTQYF
NA | TRBJ2-7 | TRBV2 | TRBD2 | TGTGCCAGCAGGGGGGGGACTAGCGCCTCCTACGAGCAGTACTTC | CASRGGTSASYEQYF
NA | TRBJ2-5 | TRBV18 | TRBD1 | TGTGCCAGCTCACCTTCCTTGGGACAGCAAGAGACCCAGTACTTC | CASSPSLGQQETQYF
NA | TRBJ2-7 | TRBV11-2 | TRBD1 | TGTGCCAGCAGCTTAGATCCGACAGGGGACTTCTCCTACGAGCAGTACTTC | CASSLDPTGDFSYEQYF
NA | TRBJ1-5 | TRBV2 | NA | TGTGCCAGCAGTCCGACAGTAAATCAGCCCCAGCATTTT | CASSPTVNQPQHF
NA | TRBJ2-5 | TRBV18 | NA | TGTGCCAGCTCACCACCGTGGAGCACAGAGACCCAGTACTTC | CASSPPWSTETQYF
NA | TRBJ2-1 | TRBV5-1 | TRBD1 | TGCGCCAGCAGCTCCGGGACAGGGGGTTACAATGAGCAGTTCTTC | CASSSGTGGYNEQFF
NA | TRBJ2-7 | TRBV12-5 | NA | TGTGCTAGTGGTTTGGTACCCGGGTACGAGCAGTACTTC | CASGLVPGYEQYF
few | TRBJ1-1 | TRBV5-4 | NA | TGTGCCAGCAGCTTGCAGGGTAGGGACACTGAAGCTTTCTTT | CASSLQGRDTEAFF
NA | TRBJ1-1 | TRBV27 | NA | TGTGCCAGCAGTTTAGCCGGGGGCACTGAAGCTTTCTTT | CASSLAGGTEAFF
NA | TRBJ2-1 | TRBV5-1 | NA | TGCGCCAGCAGCGGCCCCGGGTACAATGAGCAGTTCTTC | CASSGPGYNEQFF
NA | TRBJ2-2 | TRBV9 | TRBD2 | TGTGCCAGCAGCGTAAGCGGGGCCAACACCGGGGAGCTGTTTTTT | CASSVSGANTGELFF
NA | TRBJ1-2 | TRBV19 | TRBD1 | TGTGCCAGTAGTTCGACAGGGGTCTATGGCTACACCTTC | CASSSTGVYGYTF
NA | TRBJ2-5 | TRBV15 | TRBD2 | TGTGCCACCAGCAGAGATCCGAGCGGGAGCGCAGAGACCCAGTACTTC | CATSRDPSGSAETQYF
NA | TRBJ2-5 | TRBV5-1 | TRBD1 | TGCGCCAGCAGCCCAGGGCATGGACAGGGAGTGCGAGAGACCCAGTACTTC | CASSPGHGQGVRETQYF
NA | TRBJ2-1 | TRBV11-2 | TRBD2 | TGTGCCAGCAGCTTTAGCGGGAGGGCCCTCTACAATGAGCAGTTCTTC | CASSFSGRALYNEQFF
few | TRBJ2-7 | TRBV18 | NA | TGTGCCAGCTCACATCCGACAGCGAGCTCCTACGAGCAGTACTTC | CASSHPTASSYEQYF
NA | TRBJ2-3 | TRBV29-1 | TRBD1 | TGCAGCCTCACGAACCACCGGGACAGGGTCAGGGGCACAGATACGCAGTATTTT | CSLTNHRDRVRGTDTQYF
NA | TRBJ2-1 | TRBV6-1 | TRBD2 | TGTGCCAGCAGCGGGACTAGTAACTCCTACAATGAGCAGTTCTTC | CASSGTSNSYNEQFF
NA | TRBJ2-5 | TRBV27 | NA | TGTGCCAGCAGTAGAGGATTCGAAGAGACCCAGTACTTC | CASSRGFEETQYF
NA | TRBJ1-2 | TRBV19 | NA | TGTGCCAGTAGTATCCAGGTCTTCTATGGCTACACCTTC | CASSIQVFYGYTF
NA | TRBJ1-2 | TRBV5-6 | NA | TGTGCCAGCAGCTTGGGTGGGCTCGGTGGCTACACCTTC | CASSLGGLGGYTF
NA | TRBJ2-1 | TRBV7-9 | TRBD2 | TGTGCCAGCAGCTTAGTAGCTAGCGGGAGAGGAACCTACAATGAGCAGTTCTTC | CASSLVASGRGTYNEQFF
NA | TRBJ2-7 | TRBV27 | NA | TGTGCCAGCAAATGGGCAGGGATGGATCACGAGCAGTACTTC | CASKWAGMDHEQYF
NA | TRBJ1-3 | TRBV13 | TRBD1 | TGTGCCAGCAGCTTAGGCCCGACAGGGGCTGGAAACACCATATATTTT | CASSLGPTGAGNTIYF
NA | TRBJ1-1 | TRBV2 | TRBD1 | TGTGCCAGCAGTGAATCAGGGACAGGAAAGAACACTGAAGCTTTCTTT | CASSESGTGKNTEAFF
NA | TRBJ2-5 | TRBV29-1 | TRBD2 | TGCAGCGTTGAAACGGCTACGGCTAGCGGAACCCAGTACTTC | CSVETATASGTQYF
NA | TRBJ2-7 | TRBV4-2 | NA | TGTGCCAGCAGCCAAGACGTGCTAGTTTCCTACGAGCAGTACTTC | CASSQDVLVSYEQYF
NA | TRBJ2-1 | TRBV27 | NA | TGTGCCAGCAGTTTCGATAAGCGGGTCTCATCCCTTTATCTTAGAGAGCAGTTCTTC | CASSFDKRVSSLYLREQFF
NA | TRBJ2-2 | TRBV7-2 | TRBD2 | TGTGCCAGCAGCTCTCGAGGAGCGGGAAGGACCGGGGAGCTGTTTTTT | CASSSRGAGRTGELFF
few | TRBJ2-3 | TRBV6-1 | TRBD1 | TGTGCCAGCAGTGATCCTCCGGGACAGGGGACAGATACGCAGTATTTT | CASSDPPGQGTDTQYF
NA | TRBJ2-2 | TRBV2 | NA | TGTGCCAGCAGAACAGGGCAAGGGAACACCGGGGAGCTGTTTTTT | CASRTGQGNTGELFF
few | TRBJ2-3 | TRBV28 | NA | TGTGCCAGCATCGGACAGAGTAGCACAGATACGCAGTATTTT | CASIGQSSTDTQYF
NA | TRBJ1-5 | TRBV6-5 | NA | TGTGCCAGCAGTTACTCGCCGGGACAGCCCCAGCATTTT | CASSYSPGQPQHF
NA | TRBJ2-1 | TRBV5-1 | TRBD2 | TGCGCCAGCAGCGTAGGGACTAGCGGGAGTAATGAGCAGTTCTTC | CASSVGTSGSNEQFF
NA | TRBJ1-2 | TRBV7-8 | NA | TGTGCCAGCAGCGCTAGTGGGAGCCCTGACTATGGCTACACCTTC | CASSASGSPDYGYTF
NA | TRBJ2-1 | TRBV9 | TRBD2 | TGTGCCAGCAGCGTAGCTACTAGCGGGAGAAAGGTGTACAATGAGCAGTTCTTC | CASSVATSGRKVYNEQFF
few | TRBJ1-3 | TRBV28 | NA | TGTGCCAGCAGCTCACAGGCCCGCTCTGGAAACACCATATATTTT | CASSSQARSGNTIYF